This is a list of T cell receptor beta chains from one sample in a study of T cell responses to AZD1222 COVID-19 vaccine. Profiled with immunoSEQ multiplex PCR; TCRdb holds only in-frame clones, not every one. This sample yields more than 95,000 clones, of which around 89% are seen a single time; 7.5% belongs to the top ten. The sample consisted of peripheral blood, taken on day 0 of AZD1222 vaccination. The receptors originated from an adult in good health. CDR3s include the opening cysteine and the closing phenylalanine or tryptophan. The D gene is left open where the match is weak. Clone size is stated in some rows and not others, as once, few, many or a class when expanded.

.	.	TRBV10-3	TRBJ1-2	TGTGCCATCAGTAAGGCGGGTTCTTTTGGCTACACCTTC	CAISKAGSFGYTF
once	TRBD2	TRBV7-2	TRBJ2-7	TGTGCCAGCAGCTTAGGGGGGGGGACTACCCCCTACGAGCAGTACTTC	CASSLGGGTTPYEQYF
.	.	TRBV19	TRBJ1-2	TGTGCCAGTAGTGGGCCGCAGGGTTATGGCTACACCTTC	CASSGPQGYGYTF
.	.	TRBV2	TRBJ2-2	TGTGCCAGCAGATTGGAGTACACCGGGGAGCTGTTTTTT	CASRLEYTGELFF
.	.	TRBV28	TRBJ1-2	TGTGCCAGCACCTACCTTGGGGGCCCCTTCACGGTCGGCTACACCTTC	CASTYLGGPFTVGYTF
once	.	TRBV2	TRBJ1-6	TGTGCCAGCAGGACTCACGCCGCGCCCCTCCACTTT	CASRTHAAPLHF
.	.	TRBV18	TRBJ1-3	TGTGCCAGCTCACGGGACGGGGCAGGAAACACCATATATTTT	CASSRDGAGNTIYF
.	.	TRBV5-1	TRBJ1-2	TGCGCCAGCAGCTTCGGGGCGTATGGCTACACCTTC	CASSFGAYGYTF
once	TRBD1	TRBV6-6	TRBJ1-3	TGTGCCAGCAGTCGCCCACCAGGGGGTAATTTTGGAAACACCATATATTTT	CASSRPPGGNFGNTIYF
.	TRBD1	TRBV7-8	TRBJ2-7	TGTGCCAGCAGCTTCGACAGGGGTACCGAGCAGTACTTC	CASSFDRGTEQYF
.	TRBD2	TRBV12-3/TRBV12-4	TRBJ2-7	TGTGCCAGCTCTAGCGGGAGCTCCTACGAGCAGTACTTC	CASSSGSSYEQYF
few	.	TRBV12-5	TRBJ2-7	TGTGCTAGTGCCCCGGGGCAGGGCGTCGACGAGCAGTACTTC	CASAPGQGVDEQYF
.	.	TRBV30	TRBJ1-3	TGTGCCTGGAGTGTACAGTTGGGGTCTGGAAACACCATATATTTT	CAWSVQLGSGNTIYF
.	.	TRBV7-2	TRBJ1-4	TGTGCCAGCAGCTTAGGACTAGCAAGAACTGAAAAACTGTTTTTT	CASSLGLARTEKLFF
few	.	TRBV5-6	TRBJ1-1	TGTGCCAGCAGCTTGGACAGCGAAGCTTTCTTT	CASSLDSEAFF
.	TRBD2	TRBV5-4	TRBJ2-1	TGTGCCAGCAGGACTAGCGGGAGTAGCAATGAGCAGTTCTTC	CASRTSGSSNEQFF
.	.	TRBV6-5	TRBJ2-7	TGTGCCAGCAGTTACCAGGTTACATCCTACGAGCAGTACTTC	CASSYQVTSYEQYF
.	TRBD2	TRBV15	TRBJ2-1	TGTGCCACCAGCAGAGTCACTAGCGGAAACTACAATGAGCAGTTCTTC	CATSRVTSGNYNEQFF
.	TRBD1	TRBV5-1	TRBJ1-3	TGCGCCAGCAGCTTGGGGCAGGGGGGCTCCGGAAACACCATATATTTT	CASSLGQGGSGNTIYF
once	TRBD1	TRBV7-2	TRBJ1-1	TGTGCCAGCAGCCAGGACAGGGGTTGGGCTGAAGCTTTCTTT	CASSQDRGWAEAFF
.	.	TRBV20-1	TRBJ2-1	TGCAGTGCCGTCGCCTACAATGAGCAGTTCTTC	CSAVAYNEQFF
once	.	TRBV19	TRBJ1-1	TGTGCCAGTAGTATCGGGGGGCACGACACTGAAGCTTTCTTT	CASSIGGHDTEAFF
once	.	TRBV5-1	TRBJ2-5	TGCGCCAGCAGCTTGGACGGGACCTTAAGAGGAGAGACCCAGTACTTC	CASSLDGTLRGETQYF
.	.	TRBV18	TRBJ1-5	TGTGCCAGCTCACCAGCGGGTGGCGATCAGCCCCAGCATTTT	CASSPAGGDQPQHF
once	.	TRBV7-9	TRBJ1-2	TGTGCCAGCAGCGGGGAGAACTATGGCTACACCTTC	CASSGENYGYTF
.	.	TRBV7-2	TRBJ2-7	TGTGCCAGCAGCTTACAAATCGGACTGGGTTCCTACGAGCAGTACTTC	CASSLQIGLGSYEQYF